This TCR beta chain was sequenced for a study of Ad26.COV2.S vaccination and SARS-CoV-2 variants. Looking at the study overall: Into the muscle, Ad26.COV2.S was dosed once or twice, 56 days apart.

Sequencing used immunoSEQ multiplex PCR; TCRdb keeps in-frame clones, though not all of them. In the table there are 350,000 to 450,000 clones, 83% of which are singletons. The sample's treatment: 15 to 20 received Ad26.COV2.S at low or high dose, single or two shots; a few received placebo; per-sample allocation not given. The study sampled participants on day 63 after the first vaccine or placebo injection. This CDR3 spans 12 amino acids. Germline V gene lookup returns CDR1 MGHRA and CDR2 YSYEKL. V was clipped by 1 base and J by 9 bases, with 7 bases between them. The clonotype originates from a person between 18 and 60 years old who received the Ad26.COV2.S COVID-19 vaccine or a placebo. The input for sequencing was peripheral blood, taken in a trial of Ad26.COV2.S vaccine versus placebo. V is TRBV4-1 and J is TRBJ2-1, with D unresolved. The CDR3 protein is CASSQAGVEQFF. The CDR3 bases are TGCGCCAGCAGCCAAGCTGGGGTTGAGCAGTTCTTC.